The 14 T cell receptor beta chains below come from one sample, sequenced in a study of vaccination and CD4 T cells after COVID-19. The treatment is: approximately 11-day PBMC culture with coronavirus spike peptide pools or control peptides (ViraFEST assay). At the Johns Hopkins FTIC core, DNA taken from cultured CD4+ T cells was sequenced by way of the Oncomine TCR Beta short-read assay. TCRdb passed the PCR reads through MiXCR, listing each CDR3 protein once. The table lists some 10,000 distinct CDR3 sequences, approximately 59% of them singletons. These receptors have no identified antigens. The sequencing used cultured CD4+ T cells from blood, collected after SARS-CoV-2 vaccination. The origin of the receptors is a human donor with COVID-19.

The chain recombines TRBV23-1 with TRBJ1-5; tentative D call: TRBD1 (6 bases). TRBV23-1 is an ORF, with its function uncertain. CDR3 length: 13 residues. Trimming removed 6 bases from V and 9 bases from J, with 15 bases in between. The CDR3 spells CASRGGGRSPQHF. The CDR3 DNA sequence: TGCGCCAGCAGGGGGGGCGGTAGGTCGCCCCAGCATTTT.

As DNA, the CDR3 is TGTGCCAGCACACCAATAACTAGCGGGAGGGGGGAGACCCAGTACTTC. Its translation: CASTPITSGRGETQYF. V is TRBV7-9 and J is TRBJ2-5; TRBD2 aligns across 13 bases. This CDR3 has 16 residues. Trimming at V came to 7 bases and at J to 5 bases, leaving 10 bases not matched to a gene. Germline loops: CDR1 SEHNR, CDR2 FQNEAQ (reference sequence).

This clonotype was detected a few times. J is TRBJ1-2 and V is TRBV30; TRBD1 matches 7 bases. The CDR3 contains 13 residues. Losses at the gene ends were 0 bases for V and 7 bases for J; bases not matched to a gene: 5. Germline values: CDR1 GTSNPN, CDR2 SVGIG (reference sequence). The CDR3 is CAWSVQYRGGYTF. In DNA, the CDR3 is TGTGCCTGGAGTGTACAATACAGGGGTGGCTACACCTTC.

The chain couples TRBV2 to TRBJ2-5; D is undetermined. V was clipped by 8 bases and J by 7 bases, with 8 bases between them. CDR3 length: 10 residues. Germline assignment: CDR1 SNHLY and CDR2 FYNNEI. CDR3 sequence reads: CASASLTQYF. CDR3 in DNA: TGTGCCAGCGCAAGCCTGACCCAGTACTTC.

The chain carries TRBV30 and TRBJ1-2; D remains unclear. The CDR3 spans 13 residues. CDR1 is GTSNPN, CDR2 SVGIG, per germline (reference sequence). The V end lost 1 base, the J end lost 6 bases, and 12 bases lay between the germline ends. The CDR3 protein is CAWSGSGKDGYTF. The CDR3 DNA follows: TGTGCCTGGAGTGGATCAGGTAAAGATGGCTACACCTTC.

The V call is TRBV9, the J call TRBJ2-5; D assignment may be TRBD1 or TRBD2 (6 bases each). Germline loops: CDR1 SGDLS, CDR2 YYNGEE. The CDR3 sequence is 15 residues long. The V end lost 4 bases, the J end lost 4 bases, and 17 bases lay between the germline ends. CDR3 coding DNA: TGTGCCAGCAGCTTGTCGGGGGCAGGAGCAGAGACCCAGTACTTC. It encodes CASSLSGAGAETQYF. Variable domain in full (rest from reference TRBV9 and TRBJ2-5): DSGVTQTPKHLITATGQRVTLRCSPRSGDLSVYWYQQSLDQGLQFLIQYYNGEERAKGNILERFSAQQFPDLHSELNLSSLELGDSALYFCASSLSGAGAETQYFGPGTRLLVL.

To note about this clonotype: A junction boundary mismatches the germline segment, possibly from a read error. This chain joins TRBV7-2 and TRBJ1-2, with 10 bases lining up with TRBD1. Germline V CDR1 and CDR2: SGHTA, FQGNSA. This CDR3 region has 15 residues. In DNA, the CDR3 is TGTGCCAGCAGCTCCGACAGGGGGCGGGGAGCGGGCTACATCTTC. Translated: CASSSDRGRGAGYIF.

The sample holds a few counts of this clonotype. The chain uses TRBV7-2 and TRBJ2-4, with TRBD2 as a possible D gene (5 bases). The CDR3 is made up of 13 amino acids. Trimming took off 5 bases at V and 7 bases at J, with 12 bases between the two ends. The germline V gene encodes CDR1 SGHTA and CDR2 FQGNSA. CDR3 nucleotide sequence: TGTGCCAGCAGCCGGACCCCGGGGAACATTCAGTACTTC. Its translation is CASSRTPGNIQYF.

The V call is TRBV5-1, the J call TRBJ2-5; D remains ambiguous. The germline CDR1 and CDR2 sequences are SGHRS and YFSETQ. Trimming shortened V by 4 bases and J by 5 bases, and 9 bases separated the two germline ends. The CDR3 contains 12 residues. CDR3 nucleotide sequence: TGCGCCAGCAGCGTGGAAGGGGAGACCCAGTACTTC. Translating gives CASSVEGETQYF.

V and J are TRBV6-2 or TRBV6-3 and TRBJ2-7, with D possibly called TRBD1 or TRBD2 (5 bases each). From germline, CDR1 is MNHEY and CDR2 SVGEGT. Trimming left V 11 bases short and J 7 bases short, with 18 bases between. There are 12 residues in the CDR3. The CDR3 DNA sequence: TGTGCCTGTAAACGGGACCGGGGAGAGCAGTACTTC. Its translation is CACKRDRGEQYF.

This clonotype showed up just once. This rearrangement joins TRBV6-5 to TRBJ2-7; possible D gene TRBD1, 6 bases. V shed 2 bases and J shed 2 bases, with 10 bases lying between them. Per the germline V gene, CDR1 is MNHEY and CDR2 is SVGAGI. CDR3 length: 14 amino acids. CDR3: CASSYRGGTYEQYF. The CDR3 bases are TGTGCCAGCAGTTACAGAGGGGGAACCTACGAGCAGTACTTC.

The CDR3 is CASSYLLGGDTEAFF. The CDR3 bases are TGTGCCAGCAGTTACCTTTTGGGAGGGGACACTGAAGCTTTCTTT. The V gene is TRBV6-2 or TRBV6-3, the J gene TRBJ1-1; D is perhaps TRBD1 (5 bases). CDR3 length: 15 amino acids. Trimming removed 2 bases at V and 3 bases at J, with 13 bases between. Germline V gives CDR1 MNHEY, CDR2 SVGEGT.

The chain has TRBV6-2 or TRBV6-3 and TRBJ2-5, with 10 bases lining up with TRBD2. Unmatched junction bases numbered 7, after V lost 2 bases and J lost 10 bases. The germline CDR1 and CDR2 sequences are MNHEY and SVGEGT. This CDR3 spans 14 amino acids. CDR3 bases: TGTGCCAGCAGTTACGGGACTAGCGCCCAGAACCAGTACTTC. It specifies CASSYGTSAQNQYF.

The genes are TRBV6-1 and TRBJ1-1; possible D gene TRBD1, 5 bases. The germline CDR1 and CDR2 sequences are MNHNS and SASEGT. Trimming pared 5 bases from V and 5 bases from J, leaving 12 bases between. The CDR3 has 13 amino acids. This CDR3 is CASSRAGGTEAFF. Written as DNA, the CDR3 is TGTGCCAGCAGTCGGGCCGGGGGGACTGAAGCTTTCTTT.